This entry lists 25 T cell receptor beta chains sequenced from one sample in a study of blood T cell repertoires in COVID-19 (dated by TCRdb to 2019 to 2021). The library came from the immunoSEQ multiplex PCR assay. In its TCRdb copy, this immuneACCESS table keeps in-frame sequences only and misses some clones. Where compared with another copy, unresolved V genes explain less than half of these, and the others have no known cause. This sample gives about 100,000 clones in total; approximately 87% of them show up just once. The top ten clonotypes cover about 13% of the sample. The sequenced sample was peripheral blood. The receptor source for this set is a human donor in a cohort sampled during active COVID-19.

The chain couples TRBV7-2 to TRBJ1-1; the D is unclear. The CDR3 consists of 14 residues. Germline V gene sequence: CDR1 SGHTA, CDR2 FQGNSA. The germline V and J ends were trimmed by 7 bases and 1 base, with 13 bases remaining between them. Here the CDR3 reads CASIPSGKNTEAFF. CDR3 DNA: TGTGCCAGCATCCCCTCGGGTAAGAACACTGAAGCTTTCTTT.

For the CDR3, the DNA is TGTGCCTGGAGTCCCGTAGCGGGAGGTCGAGATACGCAGTATTTT. It is translated as CAWSPVAGGRDTQYF. The chain carries TRBV30 and TRBJ2-3; TRBD2 matches 10 bases. In germline, CDR1 is GTSNPN, CDR2 SVGIG (reference sequence). This CDR3 spans 15 amino acids. The V gene end was trimmed by 2 bases and the J gene end by 5 bases; junction bases not matched to a gene: 7.

V is TRBV30 and J is TRBJ1-1; 10 positions agree with TRBD1. This CDR3 comprises 15 residues. J was trimmed by 4 bases and V by 2 bases; bases with no gene match: 7. CDR1 GTSNPN and CDR2 SVGIG come from the germline V gene (reference sequence). In DNA, the CDR3 is TGTGCCTGGAGTCCCCGGACAGGGGGGACCACTGAAGCTTTCTTT. It codes for CAWSPRTGGTTEAFF.

This clone was recorded a few times. The chain couples TRBV9 to TRBJ2-2; the match to TRBD2 covers 9 bases. The germline V gene has CDR1 SGDLS and CDR2 YYNGEE. The V gene end was trimmed by 5 bases and the J gene end by 0 bases; junction bases not matched to a gene: 5. This CDR3 is built from 16 residues. The CDR3 sequence: CASRRGLAANTGELFF. The DNA for the CDR3 is TGTGCCAGCAGACGGGGACTAGCTGCGAACACCGGGGAGCTGTTTTTT.

The rearrangement joins TRBV6-2 or TRBV6-3 to TRBJ2-7; D is uncertain. V lost 5 bases to trimming and J lost 6 bases, with 17 bases between them. The germline gives CDR1 MNHEY, CDR2 SVGEGT. The CDR3 is 14 residues long. The CDR3 DNA follows: TGTGCCAGCAGTCTGGAACGAGCCCTAGTCGAGCAGTACTTC. Residues: CASSLERALVEQYF.

This clone was recorded once. V is TRBV6-2 or TRBV6-3 and J is TRBJ2-6; 7 bases map to TRBD1. Germline V gives CDR1 MNHEY, CDR2 SVGEGT. Unmatched junction bases numbered 6, after V lost 2 bases and J lost 2 bases. The CDR3 covers 17 residues. CDR3 sequence: CASSYPHGTAGANVLTF. CDR3 coding DNA: TGTGCCAGCAGTTACCCCCACGGGACAGCTGGGGCCAACGTCCTGACTTTC.

This chain joins TRBV7-2 and TRBJ2-2, with D hard to call. Trimming pared 5 bases from V and 4 bases from J, leaving 11 bases between. The CDR3 spans 14 residues. CDR1 is SGHTA and CDR2 is FQGNSA in the germline V gene. The CDR3 protein is CASSARLSTGELFF. CDR3 DNA sequence: TGTGCCAGCAGCGCCCGACTGTCCACCGGGGAGCTGTTTTTT.

This clone was observed a single time. The chain combines TRBV10-3 with TRBJ1-2; a weak D match, TRBD1 (6 bases). Trimming removed 11 bases at V and 4 bases at J, with 17 bases between. From germline, CDR1 is ENHRY and CDR2 SYGVKD. The CDR3 extends over 13 amino acids. The CDR3 spells CAHGEGGPYGYTF. The CDR3 coding sequence is TGTGCCCACGGAGAAGGGGGTCCCTATGGCTACACCTTC.

V and J are TRBV2 and TRBJ2-1; 8 positions match TRBD2. Unmatched junction bases numbered 5, after V lost 2 bases and J lost 5 bases. Germline values: CDR1 SNHLY, CDR2 FYNNEI. This CDR3 comprises 15 residues. CDR3 DNA sequence: TGTGCCAGCAGTGAAACAGCGGGGGCCAACAATGAGCAGTTCTTC. It is translated as CASSETAGANNEQFF.

The J gene is TRBJ1-2, the V gene TRBV18; the D gene is possibly TRBD1 (6 bases). Germline assignment: CDR1 KGHSH and CDR2 LQKENI. Trimming cost V 5 bases and J 4 bases, with 11 bases left between them. The CDR3 sequence is 13 residues long. This CDR3 reads CASSDLGGYGYTF. CDR3 DNA sequence: TGTGCCAGCTCAGATTTAGGGGGCTATGGCTACACCTTC.

The V call is TRBV5-6, the J call TRBJ2-7; 8 positions match TRBD1. V lost 2 bases, J lost 2 bases, and 6 bases stayed unmatched. Germline loops: CDR1 SGHDT, CDR2 YYEEEE. The CDR3 loop spans 15 amino acids. The CDR3 bases are TGTGCCAGCAGCTTCGTGACAGGGGAAGCCTACGAGCAGTACTTC. This gives the protein CASSFVTGEAYEQYF. The full variable domain, completed using reference TRBV5-6 and TRBJ2-7, is DAGVTQSPTHLIKTRGQQVTLRCSPKSGHDTVSWYQQALGQGPQFIFQYYEEEERQRGNFPDRFSGHQFPNYSSELNVNALLLGDSALYLCASSFVTGEAYEQYFGPGTRLTVT.

The DNA for the CDR3 is TGTGCCAGCAAGAACGGTACCGGGACAGTTCAAATAGCCAAAAACATTCAGTACTTC. It encodes CASKNGTGTVQIAKNIQYF. The chain couples TRBV2 to TRBJ2-4, with 7 bases fitting TRBD1. CDR3 length equals 19 residues. The V gene end was trimmed by 7 bases and the J gene end by 0 bases; junction bases not matched to a gene: 18. In germline, CDR1 is SNHLY, CDR2 FYNNEI.

Relative to its sample, this clone is medium-sized. The V call is TRBV13, the J call TRBJ2-3; TRBD1 aligns across 8 bases. Germline V lookup: CDR1 PRHDT, CDR2 FYEKMQ (reference sequence). V dropped 5 bases and J dropped 0; count of bases not matched to a gene: 13. The CDR3 covers 18 residues. The CDR3 spells CASSTRRPQGVSTDTQYF. CDR3 DNA sequence: TGTGCCAGCAGCACCCGCCGACCACAGGGGGTTAGCACAGATACGCAGTATTTT. Looking up the rest from reference TRBV13 and TRBJ2-3 gives the full variable domain: AAGVIQSPRHLIKEKRETATLKCYPIPRHDTVYWYQQGPGQDPQFLISFYEKMQSDKGSIPDRFSAQQFSDYHSELNMSSLELGDSALYFCASSTRRPQGVSTDTQYFGPGTRLTVL.

The gene calls are TRBV3-1 (or the pseudogene TRBV3-2) and TRBJ2-1; 11 nucleotides line up with TRBD2. The germline V gene has CDR1 LGHDT and CDR2 YNNKEL (reference sequence). The CDR3 sequence is 15 residues long. The trim removed 3 bases at V and 6 bases at J, leaving 4 bases unmatched. Here the CDR3 reads CASSQIAGGPNEQFF. For the CDR3, the DNA is TGTGCCAGCAGCCAGATAGCGGGGGGGCCCAATGAGCAGTTCTTC.

CDR3 nucleotides: TGTGCCAGCAGCCCCTCGGGTACAGGGGGCTACGAGCAGTACTTC. Translating gives CASSPSGTGGYEQYF. The chain joins TRBV7-9 to TRBJ2-7, with 8 bases that match TRBD1. The V gene end was trimmed by 5 bases and the J gene end by 3 bases; junction bases not matched to a gene: 9. CDR3 length equals 15 residues. Per germline, CDR1 SEHNR and CDR2 FQNEAQ (reference sequence).

This clone has a single count. The gene calls are TRBV6-2 or TRBV6-3 and TRBJ2-3, with 7 positions matching TRBD2. J lost 4 bases, V lost 5 bases, and 6 bases had no gene match. CDR3 length: 14 amino acids. CDR1 is MNHEY, CDR2 SVGEGT, per germline. The CDR3 nucleotides read TGTGCCAGCAGTCGCACTAGCGTCTCAGATACGCAGTATTTT. Translated: CASSRTSVSDTQYF.

The V gene is TRBV27, the J gene TRBJ2-3; 9 bases line up with TRBD2. Per germline, CDR1 MNHEY and CDR2 SMNVEV (reference sequence). CDR3 length: 14 amino acids. J gave up 6 bases and V 6 bases, and 7 bases lay outside the gene matches. The CDR3 DNA reads TGTGCCAGCAGGGAAGCGGGGGGCCGGGATACGCAGTATTTT. Protein sequence: CASREAGGRDTQYF.

This chain connects TRBV5-1 to TRBJ2-7, with a possible D match to TRBD2 (5 bases). This CDR3 is built from 13 residues. The V gene lost 2 bases and the J gene lost 2 bases, with 8 bases spanning the gap. Germline V CDR1 and CDR2: SGHRS, YFSETQ. The CDR3 sequence: CASSFTGTYEQYF. The DNA of the CDR3 is TGCGCCAGCAGCTTCACCGGGACCTACGAGCAGTACTTC.

This chain uses TRBV6-6 with TRBJ2-5; 8 nucleotides match TRBD2. CDR3 length equals 15 residues. J lost 3 bases, V lost 8 bases, and 11 bases had no gene match. Per germline, CDR1 MNHNY and CDR2 SVGAGI (reference sequence). CDR3 sequence: CASGSGGLHKETQYF. For the CDR3, the DNA is TGTGCCAGCGGCAGCGGGGGTTTACATAAAGAGACCCAGTACTTC.

This chain joins TRBV5-1 and TRBJ2-5; D is undetermined. Trimming pared 4 bases from V and 4 bases from J, leaving 8 bases between. Germline CDR1 and CDR2: SGHRS and YFSETQ. The CDR3 extends over 12 amino acids. The DNA of the CDR3 is TGCGCCAGCAGCCCACGAGGAGAGACCCAGTACTTC. It translates to CASSPRGETQYF. Drawing the rest from reference TRBV5-1 and TRBJ2-5, the complete variable domain is KAGVTQTPRYLIKTRGQQVTLSCSPISGHRSVSWYQQTPGQGLQFLFEYFSETQRNKGNFPGRFSGRQFSNSRSEMNVSTLELGDSALYLCASSPRGETQYFGPGTRLLVL.

This chain joins TRBV7-2 and TRBJ1-2, with no clear D. The V end was cut by 5 bases, the J end by 0 bases, with 10 bases between. This CDR3 has 14 amino acids. Germline V lookup: CDR1 SGHTA, CDR2 FQGNSA. The CDR3 DNA follows: TGTGCCAGCAGCCAGACACCAACTAACTATGGCTACACCTTC. Protein sequence: CASSQTPTNYGYTF.

This clone was recorded a few times. The V call is TRBV5-4, the J call TRBJ1-1, with a tentative D call TRBD1 (6 bases). CDR3 length: 14 amino acids. Germline CDR1 SGHNT, CDR2 YYREEE (reference sequence). The V and J ends lost 4 bases and 5 bases respectively, with 15 bases between them. This chain's CDR3 is CASSGTGRSTEAFF. CDR3 DNA: TGTGCCAGCAGCGGCACAGGGCGGAGTACTGAAGCTTTCTTT. Drawing the rest from reference TRBV5-4 and TRBJ1-1, the complete variable domain is ETGVTQSPTHLIKTRGQQVTLRCSSQSGHNTVSWYQQALGQGPQFIFQYYREEENGRGNFPPRFSGLQFPNYSSELNVNALELDDSALYLCASSGTGRSTEAFFGQGTRLTVV.

The chain is built from TRBV6-5 and TRBJ2-3; TRBD1 might be the D (6 bases). Looked up from germline, CDR1 is MNHEY and CDR2 is SVGAGI. This CDR3 is built from 14 residues. V was cut by 2 bases and J by 4 bases, with 10 bases left in between. The CDR3 nucleotides read TGTGCCAGCAGTTACACAGGGTGGGCAGATACGCAGTATTTT. It codes for CASSYTGWADTQYF.

The chain employs TRBV11-2 and TRBJ1-1; D gene uncertain. Trimming took off 4 bases at V and 5 bases at J, with 14 bases between the two ends. This CDR3 has 14 amino acids. Germline loops: CDR1 SGHAT, CDR2 FQNNGV. The DNA of the CDR3 is TGTGCCAGCAGCTCGAACATGATGGTTACTGAAGCTTTCTTT. This sequence encodes CASSSNMMVTEAFF.

The rearrangement links TRBV4-3 to TRBJ2-7, with D perhaps matching TRBD2 (5 bases). V was trimmed by 0 bases and J by 4 bases, leaving 19 bases between them. The CDR3 loop spans 17 amino acids. CDR1 LGHNA and CDR2 YSLEER come from the germline V gene. The CDR3 DNA follows: TGCGCCAGCAGCCAAGATCTTTTGTTCGGGGTGGGTTACGAGCAGTACTTC. This codes for CASSQDLLFGVGYEQYF.